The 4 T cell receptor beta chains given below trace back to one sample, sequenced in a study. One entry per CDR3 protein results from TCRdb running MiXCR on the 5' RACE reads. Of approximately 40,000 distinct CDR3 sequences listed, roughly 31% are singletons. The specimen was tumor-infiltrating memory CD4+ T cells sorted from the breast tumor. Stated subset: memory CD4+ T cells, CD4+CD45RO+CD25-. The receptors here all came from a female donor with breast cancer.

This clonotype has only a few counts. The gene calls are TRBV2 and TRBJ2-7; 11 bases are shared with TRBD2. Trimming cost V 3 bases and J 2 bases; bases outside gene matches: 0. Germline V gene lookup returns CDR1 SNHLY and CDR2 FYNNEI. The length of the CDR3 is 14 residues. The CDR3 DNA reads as TGTGCCAGCAGTGAGGGACTAGCGGCCTACGAGCAGTACTTC. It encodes CASSEGLAAYEQYF. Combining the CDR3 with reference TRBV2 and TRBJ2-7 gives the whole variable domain EPEVTQTPSHQVTQMGQEVILRCVPISNHLYFYWYRQILGQKVEFLVSFYNNEISEKSEIFDDQFSVERPDGSNFTLKIRSTKLEDSAMYFCASSEGLAAYEQYFGPGTRLTVT.

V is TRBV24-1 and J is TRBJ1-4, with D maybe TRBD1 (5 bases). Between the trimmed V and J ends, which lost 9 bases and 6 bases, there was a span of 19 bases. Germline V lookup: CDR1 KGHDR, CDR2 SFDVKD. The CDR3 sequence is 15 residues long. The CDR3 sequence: CATGANTGYHEKLFF. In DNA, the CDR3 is TGTGCCACCGGGGCAAATACAGGTTATCATGAAAAACTGTTTTTT.

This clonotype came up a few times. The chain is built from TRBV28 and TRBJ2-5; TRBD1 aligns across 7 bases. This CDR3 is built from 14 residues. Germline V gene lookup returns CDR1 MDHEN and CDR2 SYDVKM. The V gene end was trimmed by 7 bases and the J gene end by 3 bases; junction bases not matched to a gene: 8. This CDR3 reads CASTRGTREETQYF. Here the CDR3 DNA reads TGTGCCAGCACCAGGGGGACCCGAGAAGAGACCCAGTACTTC.

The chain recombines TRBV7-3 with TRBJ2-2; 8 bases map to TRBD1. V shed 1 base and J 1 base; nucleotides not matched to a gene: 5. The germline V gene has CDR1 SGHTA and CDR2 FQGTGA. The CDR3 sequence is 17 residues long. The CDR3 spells CASSLMGGTGNTGELFF. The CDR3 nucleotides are TGTGCCAGCAGCTTAATGGGCGGGACAGGGAACACCGGGGAGCTGTTTTTT. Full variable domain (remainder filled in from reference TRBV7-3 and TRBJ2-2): GAGVSQTPSNKVTEKGKYVELRCDPISGHTALYWYRQSLGQGPEFLIYFQGTGAADDSGLPNDRFFAVRPEGSVSTLKIQRTERGDSAVYLCASSLMGGTGNTGELFFGEGSRLTVL.